This T cell receptor beta chain derives from a study of T cells in Graves' hyperthyroidism and ophthalmopathy. CDR1 and CDR2 (germline): LNHNV, YYDKDF (reference sequence). V lost 0 bases, J lost 1 base, and 12 bases lay in between. The CDR3 has 16 amino acids. Amplification yielded TCR beta CDR3 regions, with RNA transcripts as the source. During a first-round RT-PCR of the TCR CDR3, the HTBI primer set was used. Each CDR3 protein gets one entry after TCRdb re-called the multiplex PCR reads with MiXCR. The sample records about 570,000 distinct CDR3 sequences, 46% being singletons. V and J are TRBV15 and TRBJ1-1; D gene uncertain. The sequencing sample was made of peripheral blood or thyroid tissue (not recorded which). This receptor was identified in an adult woman with Graves' disease, either hyperthyroidism or ophthalmopathy (not recorded which). CDR3 sequence reads: CATSRDSGRTNTEAFF. In DNA form, the CDR3 reads TGTGCCACCAGCAGAGATAGCGGCCGAACGAACACTGAAGCTTTCTTT.